This T cell receptor (beta chain) was retrieved from a study of technical replicates of blood from several donors. Germline V gene lookup returns CDR1 KGHSH and CDR2 LQKENI. V lost 2 bases, J lost 2 bases, and 9 bases lay in between. CDR3 size: 14 residues. The repertoire was sequenced with immunoSEQ multiplex PCR; TCRdb's copy has only in-frame clones and lacks some. The table shows approximately 41,000 clones, with around 96% occurring only once. The sample comprised T cells isolated from PBMCs. The receptor comes from a human donor in good health. V and J are TRBV18 and TRBJ2-5, with a weak D call TRBD1 (6 bases). CDR3 DNA sequence: TGTGCCAGCTCACCAGACGACAGGCAAGAGACCCAGTACTTC. The encoded protein is CASSPDDRQETQYF.